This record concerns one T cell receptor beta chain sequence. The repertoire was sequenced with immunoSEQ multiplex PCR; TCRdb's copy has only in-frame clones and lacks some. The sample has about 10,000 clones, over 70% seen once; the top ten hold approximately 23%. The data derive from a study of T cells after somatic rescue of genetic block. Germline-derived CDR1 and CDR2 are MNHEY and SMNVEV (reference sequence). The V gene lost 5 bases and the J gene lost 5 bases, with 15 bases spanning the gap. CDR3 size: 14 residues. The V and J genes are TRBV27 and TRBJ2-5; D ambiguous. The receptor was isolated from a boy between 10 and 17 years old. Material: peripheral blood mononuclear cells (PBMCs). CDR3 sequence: CASSPTNSYETQYF. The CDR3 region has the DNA TGTGCCAGCAGTCCCACCAATTCTTACGAGACCCAGTACTTC.